The entry below describes one T cell receptor (beta chain). No antigen is known for it. The sample holds no much larger clone one base away, and base qualities are not on file. Enrichment of primary CD8+ T cells was performed with magnetic beads using the Miltenyi CD8+ T cell Isolation Kit. Before RNA extraction, CD3+TCRalphabeta+CD8 single positive T cells from organoids and thymus were sorted by FACS. Total RNA was purified from 40,000 to 200,000 sorted cells per sample with the RNeasy Micro kit, and quality checked on an Agilent RNA 6000 Nano chip. To release thymocytes, the researchers dissected thymic fragments, broke them apart by pipetting, and passed the material through a 70 um strainer. Including the terminal cysteine and phenylalanine, the CDR3 comprises 17 residues. Only the CDR3 part of the read is kept: 51 bases, read in frame from the first base. V has 0 bases trimmed and J has 1 base trimmed; junction bases matching no gene number 7. Looking up the germline V gene yields CDR1 SGHAT and CDR2 FQNNGV.

TCRalpha and TCRbeta libraries were amplified separately by semi-nested PCR with Advantage 2 and reverse primers in the TRAC or TRBC constant regions. Between roughly 3 and 500 ng of total RNA was used as input for first-strand cDNA synthesis. TCR cDNA libraries were generated by 5'-RACE using the SMARTer PCR cDNA Synthesis kit, with a poly-dT primer for first-strand synthesis. Sample-specific 5-nucleotide barcodes were carried by the semi-nested constant-region reverse primers, and the resulting products were cleaned using the Zymo DNA Clean and Concentrator-5 kit. Pools of up to ten barcoded samples were ligated to Illumina adaptors and sequenced on an Illumina MiSeq as 2 x 150 bp paired-end reads. Concerning the study's data processing: Demultiplexed reads were aligned with BLAT to a custom library of all human TRAV, TRAJ, TRBV, TRBD and TRBJ combinations from IMGT. The best BLAT hits were picked using pslCDnaFilter (-maxAligns=1, -ignoreIntrons), and custom Perl scripts were used to calculate clonotype frequencies. TCRdb cleaned the public reads at Q25 with fastp, built clones with MiXCR and kept in-frame beta chains. Rows are unified per CDR3 protein, each entry keeping the most common DNA and genes. It is TCRdb's table, rather than the study itself, that gives the V and J calls and clone size. Counted in this sample were thousands of distinct CDR3 sequences; about 16% of them appeared once. The top ten constitute around 1.4% of the sample.

The sample originates from a study of T cells generated in artificial thymic organoids (dated by TCRdb to about 2017). Background for the entire study: In some experiments, thymic T cells were further FACS-purified to deplete CD4 immature single positive or double positive precursors. The study compared the TCR alpha and beta CDR3 repertoires of CD8 single positive T cells derived from in vitro artificial thymic organoids against those of naive CD8 T cells from thymus and peripheral blood. Displayed repertoire sequencing data were described as representative of three independent experiments.

Study-wide findings and limitations: The TCR clonotype diversity of organoid-derived CD8 single positive T cells was physiological and comparable to that of naive CD8 T cells from thymus and blood.

The sequencing input was naive CD8+ T cells from the thymus. What the cell subset or site label conveys for this sample: CD3+TCRalphabeta+CD8SP T cells; for blood, CD45RO-CCR7+ naive CD8+ T cells. This sequence was found in a human donor who gave cord blood stem cells for thymic organoid culture, a cardiac surgery patient who gave postnatal thymus, or a blood donor (not recorded which). Here the chain combines TRBV11-2 and TRBJ2-3; the junction holds 7 bases that match TRBD1. The sequence in DNA is TGTGCCAGCAGCTTAGAAGAGGAAGGGACAGGCACAGATACGCAGTATTTT. The encoded protein is CASSLEEEGTGTDTQYF. The CDR3 plus the reference TRBV11-2 and TRBJ2-3 genes for the other parts give the full variable domain: EAGVAQSPRYKIIEKRQSVAFWCNPISGHATLYWYQQILGQGPKLLIQFQNNGVVDDSQLPKDRFSAERLKGVDSTLKIQPAKLEDSAVYLCASSLEEEGTGTDTQYFGPGTRLTVL.